The clone carrying this TCR beta chain came up a few times. Each CDR3 protein gets one entry after TCRdb re-called the RT-PCR reads with MiXCR. The sample yields hundreds of thousands of distinct CDR3 sequences, 11% to 15% seen once. The sequenced sample was memory CD4+ T cells from blood. The sequence derives from a female donor in good health, serving as a healthy control.

The CDR3 protein is CSAVKRDKGQFF. The CDR3 bases are TGCAGTGCTGTAAAACGGGACAAGGGGCAGTTCTTC. The chain is built from TRBV20-1 and TRBJ2-1, with D tentatively TRBD1 (6 bases). Germline CDR1 reads DFQATT; CDR2 reads SNEGSKA (reference sequence). V shed 5 bases and J shed 12 bases, with 17 bases lying between them. The CDR3 loop spans 12 amino acids.